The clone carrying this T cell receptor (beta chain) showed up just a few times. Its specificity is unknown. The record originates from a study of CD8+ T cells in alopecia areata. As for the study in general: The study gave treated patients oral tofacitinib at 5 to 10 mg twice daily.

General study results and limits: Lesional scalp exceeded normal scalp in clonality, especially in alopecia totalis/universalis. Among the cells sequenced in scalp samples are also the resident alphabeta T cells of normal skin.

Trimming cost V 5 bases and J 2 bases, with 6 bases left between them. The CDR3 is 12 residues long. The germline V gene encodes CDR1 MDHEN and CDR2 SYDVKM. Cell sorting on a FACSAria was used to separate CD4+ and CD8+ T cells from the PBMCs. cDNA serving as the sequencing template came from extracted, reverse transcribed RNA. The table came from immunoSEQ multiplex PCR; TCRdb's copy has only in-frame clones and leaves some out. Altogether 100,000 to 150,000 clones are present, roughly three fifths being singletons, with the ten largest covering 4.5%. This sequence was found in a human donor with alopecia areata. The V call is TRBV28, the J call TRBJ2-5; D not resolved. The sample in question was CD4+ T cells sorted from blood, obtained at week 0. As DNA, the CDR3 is TGTGCCAGCAGTCGTAATCAAGAGACCCAGTACTTC. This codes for CASSRNQETQYF.